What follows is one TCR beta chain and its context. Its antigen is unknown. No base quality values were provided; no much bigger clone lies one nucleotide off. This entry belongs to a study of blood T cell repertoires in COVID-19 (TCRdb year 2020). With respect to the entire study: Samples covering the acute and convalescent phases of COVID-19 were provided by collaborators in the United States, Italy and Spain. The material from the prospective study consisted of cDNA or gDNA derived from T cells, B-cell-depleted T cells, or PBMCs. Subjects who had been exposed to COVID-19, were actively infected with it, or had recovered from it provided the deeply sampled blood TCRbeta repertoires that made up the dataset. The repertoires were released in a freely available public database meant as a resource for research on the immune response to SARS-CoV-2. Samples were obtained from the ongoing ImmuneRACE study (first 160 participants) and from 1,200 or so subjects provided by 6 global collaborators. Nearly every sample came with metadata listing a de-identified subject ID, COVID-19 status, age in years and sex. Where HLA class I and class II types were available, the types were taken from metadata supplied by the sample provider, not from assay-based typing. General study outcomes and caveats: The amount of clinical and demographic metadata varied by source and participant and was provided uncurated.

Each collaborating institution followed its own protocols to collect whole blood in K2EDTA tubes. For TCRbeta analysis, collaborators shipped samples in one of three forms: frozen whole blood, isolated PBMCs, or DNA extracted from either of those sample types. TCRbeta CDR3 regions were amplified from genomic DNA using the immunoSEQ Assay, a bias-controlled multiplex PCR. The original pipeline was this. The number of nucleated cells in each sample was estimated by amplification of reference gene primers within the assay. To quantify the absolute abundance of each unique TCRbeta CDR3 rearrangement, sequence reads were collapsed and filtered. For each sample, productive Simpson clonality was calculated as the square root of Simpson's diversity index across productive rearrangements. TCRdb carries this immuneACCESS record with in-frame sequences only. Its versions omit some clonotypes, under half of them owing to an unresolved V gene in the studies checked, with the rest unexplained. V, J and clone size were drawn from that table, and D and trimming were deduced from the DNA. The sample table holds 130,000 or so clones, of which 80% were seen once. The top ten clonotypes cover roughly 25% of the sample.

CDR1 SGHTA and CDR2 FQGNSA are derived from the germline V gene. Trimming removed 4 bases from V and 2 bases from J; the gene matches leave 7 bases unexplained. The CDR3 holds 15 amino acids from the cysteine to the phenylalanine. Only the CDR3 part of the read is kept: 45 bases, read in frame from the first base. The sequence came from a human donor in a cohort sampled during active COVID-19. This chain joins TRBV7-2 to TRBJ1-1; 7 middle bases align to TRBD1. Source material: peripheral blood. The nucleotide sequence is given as TGTGCCAGCAGCTCCCGGGGACAGTATAACACTGAAGCTTTCTTT. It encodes CASSSRGQYNTEAFF. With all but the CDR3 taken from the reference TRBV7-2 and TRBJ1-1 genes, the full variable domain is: GAGVSQSPSNKVTEKGKDVELRCDPISGHTALYWYRQSLGQGLEFLIYFQGNSAPDKSGLPSDRFSAERTGGSVSTLTIQRTQQEDSAVYLCASSSRGQYNTEAFFGQGTRLTVV.